This T cell receptor beta chain was captured by sequencing in a study of Graves' ophthalmopathy and Graves' hyperthyroidism (dated by TCRdb to 2017 to 2018). About the study as a whole: Hyperthyroidism was defined as stable when no progression to ophthalmopathy occurred within 18 months of follow-up. TCR beta repertoire signatures were used to distinguish Graves' ophthalmopathy from Graves' hyperthyroidism and to predict progression to ophthalmopathy. In total, approximately 130 blood samples were TCR-sequenced: approximately 42 ophthalmopathy, roughly 77 hyperthyroidism and around 17 hyperthyroidism-to-ophthalmopathy patients. To explore V-J signatures that separate ophthalmopathy from hyperthyroidism, a discovery set of about 96 patients was enrolled, consisting of about 45 with ophthalmopathy and some 56 with stable hyperthyroidism. An independent validation cohort comprised some 19 hyperthyroidism patients and 17 patients who later progressed from hyperthyroidism to ophthalmopathy. In about six hyperthyroidism patients, T-cell repertoires of thyroid tissue and blood were compared. Following sample collection, hyperthyroidism patients were given methimazole at a starting dose of 30 mg daily, and ophthalmopathy patients were given high-dose intravenous methylprednisolone. General conclusions and limits of the study: Most expanded thyroid clonotypes with a frequency above 0.001 also appeared in blood, which suggests that blood repertoires may reflect the immune response in the thyroid. In cross-validation, the 13-signature model distinguished ophthalmopathy from stable hyperthyroidism with roughly 90% sensitivity and roughly 81% specificity, and in the test set the corresponding values were approximately 80% and 68%. In validation, the model predicted ophthalmopathy progression with about 70% sensitivity and roughly 72% specificity; fewer than 15 predicted patients were CT-confirmed with GO in a median of about 7.1 months. No statistical method was used to set the sample size in advance, and the investigators knew which group each participant was assigned to.

Hyperthyroidism patients were newly diagnosed, were aged 18 to 65 years, and had a disease duration under 2 months. Patients with other autoimmune diseases, uncontrolled infections, pregnancy or lactation were excluded from the study. Diagnosis relied on clinical symptoms, serum thyroxine, TRAb, thyroid ultrasound and orbital computed tomography. Total RNA was extracted with Trizol reagent and quality-checked on an Agilent 2100 Bioanalyzer. Sequences SQVTM (CDR1) and ANQGSEA (CDR2) are obtained from the germline V gene. The CDR3 measures 13 amino acids from cysteine to phenylalanine. Only the CDR3 portion is preserved as DNA: 39 bases, with reading frame beginning at the first base. Trimming costs V 8 bases and J 5 bases, and their ends lie 13 bases apart. Details on this clonotype: The antigen this receptor binds is unknown. Base qualities are not recorded, but no much larger clone differs from it by a single base.

For repertoire sequencing, the TCR beta CDR3 regions were amplified from RNA transcripts. The first round was an RT-PCR using HTBI primers with the Qiagen OneStep RT-PCR kit, and this first round was followed by a second-round multiplex PCR, then size selection and purification. Sequencing of the libraries was carried out on an Illumina HiSeq2000 in paired-end mode with 100 bp reads. Concerning the study's data processing: SOAPnuke was used to process the reads, removing any read that contained adapters or uncalled bases, had a mean Phred below 15, or lacked an exact match to the constant primer or identifier. High-quality paired reads were merged with COPE v1.2.5. Clonotypes were defined as unique nucleotide sequences and were aligned to IMGT TRB V, D and J references using MiTCR v1.1. Only V-J combinations with frequency above 0.0001 were analysed, covering about 99% of repertoires. For each V-J combination, a TCR clonal expansion and chaos score was defined as the ratio of F50 clonal expansion to chaos observed in the TCRdist matrix. Welch's t-statistics and random forest were used to narrow the features down to approximately twelve V-J combinations, which were then fed into a naive Bayes classifier. The similarity between thyroid and blood repertoires was quantified using the Morisita-Horn index. The public reads were quality trimmed at Q25 with fastp and then assembled into clones with MiXCR by TCRdb, keeping productive beta chains. Rows are combined by CDR3 protein, so each entry shows the most common genes and DNA. The V and J calls follow TCRdb's processing rather than the paper's. A total of more than 1,000,000 distinct CDR3 sequences appear in this sample, roughly two fifths of them only once. The ten largest account for over 8.5% of the sample.

The receptor's source is an adult man with Graves' hyperthyroidism. The rearrangement combines TRBV29-1 with TRBJ1-6; the D segment could be TRBD1, given 6 matching bases. The sequencing input was peripheral blood or thyroid tissue (not recorded which). The nucleotide sequence is TGCAGCTTAGGGTCAGGGGATAATTCACCCCTCCACTTT. It encodes CSLGSGDNSPLHF.